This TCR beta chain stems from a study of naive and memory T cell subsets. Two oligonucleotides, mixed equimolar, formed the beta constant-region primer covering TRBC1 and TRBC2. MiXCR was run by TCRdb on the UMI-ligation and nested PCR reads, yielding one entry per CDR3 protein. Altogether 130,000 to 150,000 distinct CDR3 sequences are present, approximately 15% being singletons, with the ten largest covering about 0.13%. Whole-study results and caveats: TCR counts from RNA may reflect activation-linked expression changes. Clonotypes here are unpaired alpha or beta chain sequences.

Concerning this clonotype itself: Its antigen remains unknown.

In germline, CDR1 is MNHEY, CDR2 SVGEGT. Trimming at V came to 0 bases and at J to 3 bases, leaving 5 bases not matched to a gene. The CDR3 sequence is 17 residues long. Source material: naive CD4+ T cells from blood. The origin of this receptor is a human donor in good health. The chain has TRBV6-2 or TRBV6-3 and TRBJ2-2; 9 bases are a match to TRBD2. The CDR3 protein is CASSYSAGGPDTGELFF. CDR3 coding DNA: TGTGCCAGCAGTTACTCTGCGGGAGGGCCCGACACCGGGGAGCTGTTTTTT.